These 13 T cell receptor beta chains were all obtained from the same sample, sequenced in a study of blood T cell repertoires in COVID-19. TCRdb's table, derived via immunoSEQ multiplex PCR, lists solely in-frame clones and lacks some. Of 70,000 or so clones in the sample, 75% to 90% were seen once. The sample taken for sequencing was peripheral blood. Source of these receptors: a man in his forties or fifties with COVID-19, enrolled during active disease.

This chain joins TRBV9 and TRBJ2-1, with 7 bases that match TRBD1. After removal of 2 bases from V and 9 bases from J, the junction contained 17 bases not matched to a gene. CDR3 length equals 17 residues. Germline V gene lookup returns CDR1 SGDLS and CDR2 YYNGEE. The chain's CDR3 is CASSVVTGDLNMGEQFF. CDR3 nucleotides: TGTGCCAGCAGCGTCGTCACAGGGGACCTCAACATGGGTGAGCAGTTCTTC.

This clone showed up just once. CDR3 sequence: CASSVQETQYF. CDR3 DNA: TGCGCCAGCAGCGTCCAGGAGACCCAGTACTTC. The chain carries TRBV5-1 and TRBJ2-5; D gene ambiguous. The germline V gene has CDR1 SGHRS and CDR2 YFSETQ. This CDR3 spans 11 amino acids. Trimming took 4 bases from V and 5 from J, leaving 6 bases between them.

The CDR3 bases are TGCGCCAGCAGCTCCCCCCCGACAGCCAATGAGCAGTTCTTC. This encodes CASSSPPTANEQFF. The chain carries TRBV5-1 and TRBJ2-1, with a weak D call TRBD1 (5 bases). Germline V lookup: CDR1 SGHRS, CDR2 YFSETQ. Trimming stripped 3 bases from V and 6 bases from J, with 13 bases between. The CDR3 sequence is 14 residues long.

The chain couples TRBV4-2 to TRBJ1-1; D gene uncertain. The CDR3 covers 11 residues. Trimming removed 9 bases from V and 3 bases from J, with 8 bases in between. Germline assignment: CDR1 LGHNA and CDR2 YNFKEQ. CDR3 nucleotide sequence: TGTGCCAGTTCCGAGGACACTGAAGCTTTCTTT. Protein sequence: CASSEDTEAFF.

This clone was counted only a few times. The V gene is TRBV5-6, the J gene TRBJ1-2, with D perhaps matching TRBD1 (5 bases). V was cut by 1 base and J by 6 bases, with 10 bases left in between. Germline CDR1 and CDR2: SGHDT and YYEEEE. The CDR3 runs 13 residues. The CDR3 loop is CASSLSGGDGYTF. Here the CDR3 DNA reads TGTGCCAGCAGCTTGTCGGGAGGGGATGGCTACACCTTC. The full variable domain, rest sourced from reference TRBV5-6 and TRBJ1-2, is DAGVTQSPTHLIKTRGQQVTLRCSPKSGHDTVSWYQQALGQGPQFIFQYYEEEERQRGNFPDRFSGHQFPNYSSELNVNALLLGDSALYLCASSLSGGDGYTFGSGTRLTVV.

The chain links TRBV3-1 (or the pseudogene TRBV3-2) to TRBJ2-2; D is unresolved. The germline V gene encodes CDR1 LGHDT and CDR2 YNNKEL (reference sequence). Trimming took 3 bases from V and 4 from J, leaving 9 bases between them. This CDR3 is built from 14 residues. CDR3 residues: CASSQARLTGELFF. The DNA for the CDR3 is TGTGCCAGCAGCCAGGCCAGACTCACCGGGGAGCTGTTTTTT.

Here the CDR3 reads CATSDWGVSHEQYF. DNA of the CDR3: TGTGCCACCAGTGATTGGGGGGTCAGCCACGAGCAGTACTTC. The rearrangement joins TRBV24-1 to TRBJ2-7, with D perhaps matching TRBD2 (6 bases). The CDR3 covers 14 residues. V was trimmed by 2 bases and J by 5 bases, leaving 12 bases between them. Germline V CDR1 and CDR2: KGHDR, SFDVKD.

V gene TRBV6-4 combines with J gene TRBJ1-2; 9 nucleotides match TRBD1. The junction had 5 bases not matched to a gene; V was cut back by 0 bases and J by 6 bases. The CDR3 extends over 15 amino acids. The germline gives CDR1 MRHNA, CDR2 SNTAGT. Written as DNA, the CDR3 is TGTGCCAGCAGTGACTCCCCCGACAGGGGGGATGGCTACACCTTC. Translated, it gives CASSDSPDRGDGYTF.

V is TRBV7-2 and J is TRBJ1-5; tentative D call: TRBD1 (6 bases). Germline CDR1 reads SGHTA; CDR2 reads FQGNSA. V was clipped by 5 bases and J by 4 bases, with 21 bases between them. The CDR3 totals 17 residues. In DNA, the CDR3 is TGTGCCAGCAGCCCCACTCCCTCCAGGGGTACTAATCAGCCCCAGCATTTT. Residues: CASSPTPSRGTNQPQHF.

The V call is TRBV4-1, the J call TRBJ2-6; maybe TRBD1 (5 bases). Per germline, CDR1 MGHRA and CDR2 YSYEKL. The CDR3 loop spans 15 amino acids. V was trimmed by 4 bases and J by 1 base, leaving 8 bases between them. The CDR3 here is CASSRGLSGANVLTF. CDR3 in DNA: TGCGCCAGCAGCCGGGGCCTTTCTGGGGCCAACGTCCTGACTTTC.

As regards this clone: The sample holds other DNA sequences that translate to the same CDR3. This chain links TRBV28 with TRBJ2-3, with a tentative D call TRBD2 (5 bases). CDR3 length: 14 residues. Trimming took 2 bases from V and 0 from J, leaving 6 bases between them. Germline values: CDR1 MDHEN, CDR2 SYDVKM. The CDR3 protein is CASSLPSSTDTQYF. CDR3 DNA: TGTGCCAGCAGTTTACCTAGCAGCACAGATACGCAGTATTTT.

This clone was recorded a few times. The chain uses TRBV9 and TRBJ1-5; 7 nucleotides align to TRBD1. The V segment lost 3 bases and the J segment 0 bases; nucleotides outside the gene matches: 3. The CDR3 sequence is 15 residues long. Germline-derived CDR1 and CDR2 are SGDLS and YYNGEE. CDR3 residues: CASSAGQASNQPQHF. DNA for the CDR3: TGTGCCAGCAGCGCAGGACAGGCTAGCAATCAGCCCCAGCATTTT.

This clone appeared a single time. The gene calls are TRBV19 and TRBJ1-6; TRBD1 aligns across 8 bases. The trim removed 3 bases at V and 7 bases at J, leaving 2 bases unmatched. Germline V gives CDR1 LNHDA, CDR2 SQIVND (reference sequence). The CDR3 covers 14 residues. CDR3: CASSIRGPNSPLHF. CDR3 bases: TGTGCCAGTAGTATCAGGGGGCCGAATTCACCCCTCCACTTT. Full variable domain (outside the CDR3, taken from reference TRBV19 and TRBJ1-6): DGGITQSPKYLFRKEGQNVTLSCEQNLNHDAMYWYRQDPGQGLRLIYYSQIVNDFQKGDIAEGYSVSREKKESFPLTVTSAQKNPTAFYLCASSIRGPNSPLHFGNGTRLTVT.